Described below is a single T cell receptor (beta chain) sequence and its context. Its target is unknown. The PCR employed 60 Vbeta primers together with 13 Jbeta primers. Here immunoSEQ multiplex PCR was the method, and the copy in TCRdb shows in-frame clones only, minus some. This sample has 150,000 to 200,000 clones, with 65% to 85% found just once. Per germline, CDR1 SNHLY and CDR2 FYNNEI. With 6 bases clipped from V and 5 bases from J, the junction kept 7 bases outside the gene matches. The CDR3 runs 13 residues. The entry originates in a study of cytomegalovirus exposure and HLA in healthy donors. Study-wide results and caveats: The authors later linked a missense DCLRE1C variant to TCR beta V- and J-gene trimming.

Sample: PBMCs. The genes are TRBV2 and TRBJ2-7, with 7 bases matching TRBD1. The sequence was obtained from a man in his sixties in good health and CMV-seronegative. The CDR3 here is CASSLTGVNEQYF. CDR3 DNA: TGTGCCAGCAGCTTAACAGGGGTAAACGAGCAGTACTTC. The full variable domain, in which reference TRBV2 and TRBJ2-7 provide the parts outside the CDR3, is EPEVTQTPSHQVTQMGQEVILRCVPISNHLYFYWYRQILGQKVEFLVSFYNNEISEKSEIFDDQFSVERPDGSNFTLKIRSTKLEDSAMYFCASSLTGVNEQYFGPGTRLTVT.